This is a list of T cell receptor beta chains from one sample in a study of shared clonotypes between healthy human individuals. The data were produced by immunoSEQ multiplex PCR, yet TCRdb's version contains in-frame clones alone and is incomplete. Of about 2 million clones listed, approximately 94% are singletons. Specimen: naive CD8+ T cells sorted from blood. These TCRs come from a man younger than 30 in good health. Each CDR3 is given with its conserved first and last residue. D genes are given only for firm matches.

V gene,D gene,CDR3 length,J gene,CDR3 protein
TRBV19,NA,14,TRBJ2-7,CASSITGTSYEQYF
TRBV13,NA,16,TRBJ2-7,CASSLGTGMSSYEQYF
TRBV10-1,NA,12,TRBJ2-5,CATKGVAPSPYF
TRBV6-5,TRBD1,14,TRBJ2-7,CASSQGQGWDEQYF
TRBV5-6,NA,14,TRBJ2-7,CASSLVVSTYEQYF
TRBV19,NA,13,TRBJ1-6,CASIPSYNSPLHF
TRBV4-1,NA,16,TRBJ2-1,CASSPLSSGVYNEQFF
TRBV7-2,TRBD2,16,TRBJ2-2,CASSRLAGGPTGELFF
TRBV4-3,NA,14,TRBJ2-5,CASSTGMTGETQYF
TRBV6-6,NA,15,TRBJ2-1,CASSYSGDSYNEQFF
TRBV5-6,NA,12,TRBJ2-7,CASSFYSYEQYF
TRBV27,NA,15,TRBJ1-2,CASSWGREANYGYTF
TRBV6-5,NA,12,TRBJ2-7,CASLEAGARQYF
TRBV5-1,NA,13,TRBJ1-1,CASGARQNTEAFF
TRBV13,TRBD1,18,TRBJ1-1,CASSSGTGGHLVNTEAFF
TRBV2,NA,18,TRBJ2-1,CASSATLAMSGVYNEQFF
TRBV6-1,NA,13,TRBJ1-1,CASSEIRGSEAFF
TRBV7-9,NA,17,TRBJ2-7,CASSLAKAHTSSYEQYF
TRBV6-6,NA,14,TRBJ1-2,CASSYFPGGYGYTF
TRBV27,NA,17,TRBJ2-2,CASSPRAAVLEIGELFF
TRBV7-9,NA,13,TRBJ2-7,CASSLEARYEQYF
TRBV7-2,NA,13,TRBJ2-7,CASSGNGGYEQYF
TRBV12-5,NA,18,TRBJ2-1,CASGLTGIEHPAYNEQFF
TRBV19,NA,14,TRBJ2-5,CASSDEGGQETQYF
TRBV7-2,NA,13,TRBJ1-2,CASSPGANYGYTF
TRBV29-1,NA,10,TRBJ1-1,CSVVNTEAFF
TRBV7-9,TRBD2,16,TRBJ2-1,CASSLADSGAYNEQFF
TRBV6-4,TRBD1,14,TRBJ2-7,CARSGQGRPYEQYF
TRBV9,NA,15,TRBJ2-7,CASSAEGSVSYEQYF
TRBV7-9,NA,11,TRBJ2-1,CASRQTNEQFF
TRBV6-1,NA,16,TRBJ1-1,CASSEGISDLNTEAFF
TRBV2,NA,16,TRBJ2-5,CASSEVNRGGQETQYF
TRBV21-1,NA,14,TRBJ1-6,CASSLGQGNSPLHF
TRBV7-2,TRBD2,15,TRBJ2-7,CASSLVVAGINEQYF
TRBV7-2,NA,15,TRBJ1-2,CASSPHGGAGYGYTF
TRBV25-1,NA,13,TRBJ2-5,CASSELGLGDQYF
TRBV9,NA,14,TRBJ2-7,CASSVSGGHYEQYF
TRBV4-3,NA,14,TRBJ1-1,CASSQATMNTEAFF
TRBV11-2,NA,11,TRBJ2-2,CASKGYGELFF
TRBV13,NA,12,TRBJ2-7,CASSQGLYEQYF
TRBV5-6,TRBD1,14,TRBJ2-7,CASSRGDRAYEQYF
TRBV20-1,NA,11,TRBJ2-7,CSASPTGEQYF
TRBV27,TRBD1,14,TRBJ1-1,CASSFDRAGTEAFF
TRBV6-1,TRBD1,13,TRBJ2-5,CASSEDREETQYF
TRBV4-1,TRBD2,17,TRBJ2-5,CASSQDPGAGGLETQYF
TRBV6-1,NA,15,TRBJ1-2,CASSEVWGLGYGYTF
TRBV4-1,NA,15,TRBJ1-2,CASSQDFRSDYGYTF
TRBV4-1,NA,15,TRBJ1-1,CASSQGEGLNTEAFF